These 5 T cell receptor beta chains were all obtained from the same sample, sequenced in a study of T cell changes during pregnancy in multiple sclerosis. Method: immunoSEQ multiplex PCR; TCRdb's copy keeps in-frame clones and lacks some. The sample gives about 24,000 clones, about nine tenths of which show up once; around 8% is in the top ten. Sequenced here: CD8+ T cells from peripheral blood mononuclear cells, sampled in the first trimester of pregnancy. The receptors here all came from a female donor in good health, enrolled as a control in a pregnancy study.

This chain joins TRBV21-1 and TRBJ2-7; the table names TRBD1, a call not compared with the DNA. TRBV21-1 is tagged as a pseudogene. The CDR3 consists of 12 residues. This CDR3 reads CASSMTPYEQYF. The CDR3 region has the DNA TGTGCCAGCAGCATGACACCCTACGAGCAGTACTTC.

The CDR3 coding sequence is TGTGCCAGCAGCTTACAAGCCAGGGCTGAAGCTTTCTTT. It is translated as CASSLQARAEAFF. The V and J genes are TRBV7-9 and TRBJ1-1, with TRBD1 as a possible D gene (5 bases). The CDR3 runs to 13 residues. In germline, CDR1 is SEHNR, CDR2 FQNEAQ (reference sequence). V lost 2 bases to trimming and J lost 6 bases, with 10 bases between them. The full variable domain, with the rest looked up from reference TRBV7-9 and TRBJ1-1, is DTGVSQNPRHKITKRGQNVTFRCDPISEHNRLYWYRQTLGQGPEFLTYFQNEAQLEKSRLLSDRFSAERPKGSFSTLEIQRTEQGDSAMYLCASSLQARAEAFFGQGTRLTVV.

J is TRBJ2-3 and V is TRBV2; 8 bases are a match to TRBD2. The V gene end was trimmed by 0 bases and the J gene end by 8 bases; junction bases not matched to a gene: 7. Germline CDR1 reads SNHLY; CDR2 reads FYNNEI. This CDR3 has 15 residues. The CDR3 region is CASSEASGGPSTQYF. CDR3 sequence (DNA): TGTGCCAGCAGTGAAGCGTCGGGGGGGCCGAGTACGCAGTATTTT. Supplemented by reference TRBV2 and TRBJ2-3, the full variable domain reads EPEVTQTPSHQVTQMGQEVILRCVPISNHLYFYWYRQILGQKVEFLVSFYNNEISEKSEIFDDQFSVERPDGSNFTLKIRSTKLEDSAMYFCASSEASGGPSTQYFGPGTRLTVL.

The chain uses TRBV27 and TRBJ2-7, with 10 bases matching TRBD1. This CDR3 is built from 15 residues. Germline V gene sequence: CDR1 MNHEY, CDR2 SMNVEV (reference sequence). The junction had 7 bases not matched to a gene; V was cut back by 6 bases and J by 2 bases. In nucleotides, the CDR3 is TGTGCCAGCAGGGGAGACAGGGGGCGCCCCTACGAGCAGTACTTC. Translating it yields CASRGDRGRPYEQYF.

The chain recombines TRBV2 with TRBJ1-5; perhaps TRBD1 as D (5 bases). There are 15 residues in the CDR3. Trimming left V 6 bases short and J 4 bases short, with 16 bases between. Germline CDR1 SNHLY, CDR2 FYNNEI. Here the CDR3 DNA reads TGTGCCAGCAGGGAGGGGTCGAGGGGAAATCAGCCCCAGCATTTT. Encoded protein: CASREGSRGNQPQHF. The variable domain in full, completed from reference TRBV2 and TRBJ1-5, reads EPEVTQTPSHQVTQMGQEVILRCVPISNHLYFYWYRQILGQKVEFLVSFYNNEISEKSEIFDDQFSVERPDGSNFTLKIRSTKLEDSAMYFCASREGSRGNQPQHFGDGTRLSIL.